This TCR beta chain was captured in a study of cytomegalovirus exposure and HLA in healthy donors. Study results and limitations: Cytomegalovirus-associated status was assigned to approximately 160 TCR beta chains.

Comments on this clone: Antigen specificity is unknown.

This CDR3 region has 13 residues. Germline CDR1 reads SGHRS; CDR2 reads YFSETQ. The V end was cut by 2 bases, the J end by 6 bases, with 8 bases between. Primers included in the PCR were 60 Vbeta and 13 Jbeta primers. The repertoire was sequenced with immunoSEQ multiplex PCR; TCRdb's copy has only in-frame clones and lacks some. The sample records tens of thousands of clones, roughly three quarters being singletons. The sample was PBMCs. The chain employs TRBV5-1 and TRBJ2-2; TRBD1 might be the D (5 bases). This receptor was taken from a male donor in good health and CMV-seronegative. CDR3 sequence: CASSFSGPGELFF. The CDR3, as DNA: TGCGCCAGCAGCTTTTCAGGGCCCGGGGAGCTGTTTTTT.